This T cell receptor beta chain is drawn from a study of T cells in Graves' hyperthyroidism and ophthalmopathy. These patients, aged 18 to 65, had recently diagnosed hyperthyroidism lasting under 2 months. CDR3 length: 13 amino acids. CDR1 is MDHEN, CDR2 SYDVKM, per germline. The junction had 7 bases not matched to a gene; V was cut back by 6 bases and J by 5 bases. This clonotype was seen at least ten times. Amplified TCR beta CDR3 regions came from RNA transcripts. HTBI primers drove first-round RT-PCR of the TCR CDR3. TCRdb re-called the multiplex PCR reads through MiXCR, storing one row per CDR3 protein. This sample has 200,000 to 250,000 distinct CDR3 sequences, with about 17% found just once.

This receptor was taken from a woman aged 45-60 years with Graves' hyperthyroidism. Sequenced input: blood. The V call is TRBV28, the J call TRBJ2-7; 7 bases are shared with TRBD1. The CDR3 here is CASRLDRIHEQYF. The CDR3 nucleotides are TGTGCCAGCAGACTGGACAGGATCCACGAGCAGTACTTC.